This T cell receptor beta chain is drawn from a study of T cell changes during pregnancy in multiple sclerosis. Assay: immunoSEQ multiplex PCR; the TCRdb copy retains only in-frame clones and omits some. The table shows about 50,000 clones, with about 92% occurring only once. The CDR3 is 15 residues long. CDR1 and CDR2 from the germline V gene are MGHRA and YSYEKL. V was cut by 1 base and J by 3 bases, with 10 bases left in between. The chain combines TRBV4-1 with TRBJ2-1; D is unclear. The specimen comprised CD4+ T cells from peripheral blood mononuclear cells, sampled before pregnancy. The receptor was derived from a female donor with multiple sclerosis, enrolled in a pregnancy study. In DNA, the CDR3 is TGCGCCAGCAGCCAAGTGGGTACTAACTACAATGAGCAGTTCTTC. Its translation is CASSQVGTNYNEQFF.